This entry is about one T cell receptor beta chain. Its antigen is unknown. This entry belongs to a study of post-analysis software for immune sequencing data. Study-level background: Disease courses included relapsing-remitting, secondary progressive and progressive-relapsing multiple sclerosis.

Germline CDR1 and CDR2: MNHEY and SVGAGI. The V and J ends lost 7 bases and 3 bases respectively, with 10 bases between them. The CDR3 has 13 amino acids. The TCR beta cDNA libraries carried unique molecular identifiers. A population of roughly 0.9 to 11 million T cells gave rise to approximately 530,000 cDNA molecules. A single record per CDR3 protein comes from TCRdb applying MiXCR to the PCR reads. The data show about 810,000 distinct CDR3 sequences, 53% seen once. General study points: For normalized Chao1 diversity, multiple sclerosis patients scored significantly lower than controls did. TRBV segments more frequent in patients than in controls numbered a few and included TRBV5-6, TRBV5-1 and TRBV20-1. Samples sharing a preparation batch grouped tightly together when assessed by F measure.

The rearrangement uses TRBV6-5 and TRBJ1-5, with D unresolved. This receptor was obtained from a girl between 5 and 17 years old with multiple sclerosis. Sequencing was done on a sample of blood. In DNA, the CDR3 is TGTGCCAGCAAACTTTCCCCCAATCAGCCCCAGCATTTT. This codes for CASKLSPNQPQHF.